The 25 T cell receptor beta chains reported below all come from one sample, sequenced in a study of T cells in localized non-small cell lung cancer. Using immunoSEQ multiplex PCR, the repertoire was profiled, and TCRdb retains in-frame clones only, with some absent. Altogether 20,000 to 25,000 clones are present, around 86% being singletons, with the ten largest covering 22%. Sequencing was performed on peripheral blood, taken before any cancer treatment. These receptors were collected from a man aged 40 to 70 with stage I squamous cell lung carcinoma.

J is TRBJ2-1 and V is TRBV18; D could derive from TRBD1 or TRBD2 (6 bases each). The germline gives CDR1 KGHSH, CDR2 LQKENI. Deletions cut 6 bases from V and 0 bases from J, with 15 bases between. The CDR3 has 16 residues. The CDR3 reads CASSPKGGSSYNEQFF. The CDR3 region has the DNA TGTGCCAGCTCGCCAAAGGGGGGCAGCTCCTACAATGAGCAGTTCTTC.

The rearrangement links TRBV5-1 to TRBJ1-6, with 8 bases matching TRBD1. The CDR3 length is 15 residues. Looked up from germline, CDR1 is SGHRS and CDR2 is YFSETQ. J gave up 9 bases and V 0 bases, and 5 bases lay outside the gene matches. The DNA of the CDR3 is TGCGCCAGCAGCTTGGCGTTGGACAGGGCTTCACCCCTCCACTTT. It is translated as CASSLALDRASPLHF.

The rearrangement joins TRBV5-1 to TRBJ2-3, with D hard to call. The CDR3 has 13 residues. Trimming took off 1 base at V and 4 bases at J, with 7 bases between the two ends. Germline CDR1 reads SGHRS; CDR2 reads YFSETQ. The CDR3 region is CASSLTDSDTQYF. The DNA of the CDR3 is TGCGCCAGCAGCTTGACAGACTCAGATACGCAGTATTTT.

The V call is TRBV7-6, the J call TRBJ1-5, with D perhaps TRBD1 (5 bases). The CDR3 runs 13 residues. Germline V gene lookup returns CDR1 SGHVS and CDR2 FNYEAQ. The germline V and J ends were trimmed by 5 bases and 7 bases, with 12 bases remaining between them. The chain's CDR3 is CASSPAGKQPQHF. CDR3 nucleotides: TGTGCCAGCAGCCCGGCAGGGAAACAGCCCCAGCATTTT.

V and J are TRBV5-1 and TRBJ2-7, with TRBD2 as a possible D gene (6 bases). The CDR3 spans 11 residues. Germline CDR1 is SGHRS and CDR2 is YFSETQ. V was shortened by 4 bases and J by 6 bases, with 8 bases between the two germline ends. CDR3 amino acids: CASSNGGEQYF. The CDR3 nucleotides read TGCGCCAGCAGCAACGGGGGCGAGCAGTACTTC. Full variable domain (rest looked up from reference TRBV5-1 and TRBJ2-7): KAGVTQTPRYLIKTRGQQVTLSCSPISGHRSVSWYQQTPGQGLQFLFEYFSETQRNKGNFPGRFSGRQFSNSRSEMNVSTLELGDSALYLCASSNGGEQYFGPGTRLTVT.

The chain has TRBV6-1 and TRBJ1-2; no clear D gene. Germline CDR1 is MNHNS and CDR2 is SASEGT. Trimming removed 6 bases at V and 2 bases at J, with 7 bases between. The CDR3 is made up of 12 amino acids. CDR3 nucleotides: TGTGCCAGCAGAGGGATAAACTATGGCTACACCTTC. Translating it yields CASRGINYGYTF.

This rearrangement joins TRBV9 to TRBJ1-4, with a weak D call TRBD1 (5 bases). Between the trimmed V and J ends, which lost 4 bases and 4 bases, there was a span of 11 bases. The germline V gene has CDR1 SGDLS and CDR2 YYNGEE. The CDR3 has 14 amino acids. The CDR3 region is CASSSGDSNEKLFF. The CDR3 DNA sequence: TGTGCCAGCAGCTCGGGAGACAGTAATGAAAAACTGTTTTTT.

This chain links TRBV27 with TRBJ2-3, with unresolved D. The CDR3 is made up of 13 amino acids. Germline V gene sequence: CDR1 MNHEY, CDR2 SMNVEV (reference sequence). V lost 5 bases, J lost 2 bases, and 8 bases lay in between. The CDR3 spells CASSVWVTDTQYF. Here the CDR3 DNA reads TGTGCCAGCAGTGTATGGGTCACAGATACGCAGTATTTT.

This clone occurred a few times. J is TRBJ2-1 and V is TRBV29-1; TRBD1 matches 7 bases. This CDR3 comprises 13 residues. V lost 4 bases to trimming and J lost 1 base; unmatched junction nucleotides: 1. Looked up from germline, CDR1 is SQVTM and CDR2 is ANQGSEA. CDR3 in DNA: TGCAGCGTTGCCAGGGGGTCCTACAATGAGCAGTTCTTC. Translated: CSVARGSYNEQFF.

About this clone: The identical CDR3 is also encoded by other nucleotide sequences in the sample. The rearrangement links TRBV2 to TRBJ2-7; weak D call: TRBD2 (6 bases). V lost 4 bases and J 2 bases, leaving 6 bases between the germline ends. This CDR3 has 12 residues. The germline V gene encodes CDR1 SNHLY and CDR2 FYNNEI. The CDR3 spells CASSGGAYEQYF. The CDR3 nucleotides read TGTGCCAGCAGTGGGGGGGCCTACGAGCAGTACTTC.

This chain links TRBV2 with TRBJ1-2; D gene uncertain. Germline V gene lookup returns CDR1 SNHLY and CDR2 FYNNEI. This CDR3 region has 14 residues. Trimming took 4 bases from V and 6 from J, leaving 15 bases between them. The CDR3: CASSVDRAFDGYTF. CDR3 DNA sequence: TGTGCCAGCAGTGTGGATAGGGCTTTCGATGGCTACACCTTC.

This clone appeared a few times. J is TRBJ1-1 and V is TRBV27, with TRBD1 identical over 7 bases. Germline values: CDR1 MNHEY, CDR2 SMNVEV (reference sequence). With 0 bases clipped from V and 1 base from J, the junction kept 2 bases outside the gene matches. The CDR3 spans 15 residues. For the CDR3, the DNA is TGTGCCAGCAGTTTATCAGGGGACAGGAACACTGAAGCTTTCTTT. Translation: CASSLSGDRNTEAFF.

For the CDR3, the DNA is TGTGCCAGCAGCCAGGACAGGGGACAGAATGAGCAGTTCTTC. This translates into CASSQDRGQNEQFF. This sequence joins TRBV6-6 and TRBJ2-1; 9 nucleotides match TRBD1. Germline V gives CDR1 MNHNY, CDR2 SVGAGI (reference sequence). V trimming: 6 bases; J trimming: 7 bases; junction bases outside the gene matches: 7. CDR3 size: 14 residues.

The J gene is TRBJ1-5, the V gene TRBV28, with D unresolved. Germline lookup yields CDR1 MDHEN and CDR2 SYDVKM. Between the trimmed V and J ends, which lost 3 bases and 3 bases, there was a span of 6 bases. The CDR3 spans 13 residues. CDR3 nucleotides: TGTGCCAGCAGTTTCAGTATCAATCAGCCCCAGCATTTT. The encoded protein is CASSFSINQPQHF.

The chain employs TRBV6-1 and TRBJ1-5; no clear D. Germline V CDR1 and CDR2: MNHNS, SASEGT. This CDR3 is built from 15 residues. V was cut by 2 bases and J by 1 base, with 9 bases left in between. The CDR3 coding sequence is TGTGCCAGCAGTGAAATTATGGTAAGCAATCAGCCCCAGCATTTT. Its translation is CASSEIMVSNQPQHF.

The rearrangement uses TRBV28 and TRBJ1-1; D may be TRBD1 (5 bases). V lost 6 bases, J lost 4 bases, and 18 bases lay in between. The CDR3 extends over 15 amino acids. CDR1 is MDHEN, CDR2 SYDVKM, per germline. CDR3 region: CASSRPGYRRTEAFF. The CDR3 DNA is TGTGCCAGCAGCCGCCCAGGGTATCGGCGCACTGAAGCTTTCTTT.

The chain uses TRBV11-2 and TRBJ2-7, with D hard to call. This CDR3 is 12 amino acids long. Germline-derived CDR1 and CDR2 are SGHAT and FQNNGV. V gave up 1 base and J gave up 5 bases, with 6 bases separating them. This CDR3 is CASSLVTDEQYF. The CDR3 region has the DNA TGTGCCAGCAGCTTAGTTACAGACGAGCAGTACTTC. Drawing the rest from reference TRBV11-2 and TRBJ2-7, the complete variable domain is EAGVAQSPRYKIIEKRQSVAFWCNPISGHATLYWYQQILGQGPKLLIQFQNNGVVDDSQLPKDRFSAERLKGVDSTLKIQPAKLEDSAVYLCASSLVTDEQYFGPGTRLTVT.

This chain uses TRBV11-3 with TRBJ2-7; D possibly uses TRBD1 or TRBD2 (5 bases each). Germline V gives CDR1 SGHNT, CDR2 YENEEA. V lost 0 bases, J lost 3 bases, and 12 bases lay in between. The CDR3 covers 15 residues. DNA for the CDR3: TGTGCCAGCAGCTTAGAAATAAATGGGGGCTACGAGCAGTACTTC. This translates into CASSLEINGGYEQYF.

The chain employs TRBV7-2 and TRBJ2-7; D may match TRBD1 or TRBD2 (5 bases each). The CDR3 has 15 amino acids. Trimming took off 5 bases at V and 3 bases at J, with 17 bases between the two ends. Germline assignment: CDR1 SGHTA and CDR2 FQGNSA. The CDR3 loop reads CASSALGGVGYEQYF. DNA of the CDR3: TGTGCCAGCAGCGCCCTTGGGGGAGTCGGCTACGAGCAGTACTTC.

This clone showed up just once. This chain links TRBV7-6 with TRBJ1-2; D might be TRBD1 (5 bases). The germline CDR1 and CDR2 sequences are SGHVS and FNYEAQ. V lost 1 base and J 0 bases, leaving 9 bases between the germline ends. The CDR3 sequence is 15 residues long. The DNA of the CDR3 is TGTGCCAGCAGCTTAGGGGGCAGTACTAACTATGGCTACACCTTC. This translates into CASSLGGSTNYGYTF. Variable domain in full (rest from reference TRBV7-6 and TRBJ1-2): GAGVSQSPRYKVTKRGQDVALRCDPISGHVSLYWYRQALGQGPEFLTYFNYEAQQDKSGLPNDRFSAERPEGSISTLTIQRTEQRDSAMYRCASSLGGSTNYGYTFGSGTRLTVV.

The CDR3, as DNA: TGTGCCAGTAGTATGGGGACAACGAATGGCTACACCTTC. It codes for CASSMGTTNGYTF. This chain connects TRBV19 to TRBJ1-2; tentative D call: TRBD1 (6 bases). Trimming pared 3 bases from V and 6 bases from J, leaving 11 bases between. The CDR3 has 13 residues. Germline loops: CDR1 LNHDA, CDR2 SQIVND (reference sequence).

This chain links TRBV18 with TRBJ2-1; unclear D gene. Germline CDR1 KGHSH, CDR2 LQKENI. CDR3 length: 15 amino acids. V shed 0 bases and J shed 4 bases, with 10 bases lying between them. CDR3 sequence: CASSPPTDKYNEQFF. CDR3 nucleotides: TGTGCCAGCTCACCACCTACAGACAAGTACAATGAGCAGTTCTTC.

This chain links TRBV6-5 with TRBJ2-6, with 8 positions matching TRBD1. Germline V lookup: CDR1 MNHEY, CDR2 SVGAGI. V was clipped by 7 bases and J by 11 bases; unmatched bases: 10. CDR3 length: 14 amino acids. For the CDR3, the DNA is TGTGCCAGCAAGCCGGGACAGGCGTCCGACGTCCTGACTTTC. Its protein product is CASKPGQASDVLTF.

This clone was observed a handful of times. The chain carries TRBV28 and TRBJ2-7; maybe TRBD2 (5 bases). The length of the CDR3 is 14 residues. The germline V gene encodes CDR1 MDHEN and CDR2 SYDVKM. Deletions cut 3 bases from V and 7 bases from J, with 16 bases between. The CDR3, as DNA: TGTGCCAGCAGTTTCCCCCGGGATGGAGGAGAGCAGTACTTC. It yields the protein CASSFPRDGGEQYF.

This clone was counted a single time. CDR3 sequence (DNA): TGTGCCAGCAGCAACTCCGTATCGAACATTCAGTACTTC. Amino acid sequence: CASSNSVSNIQYF. The chain couples TRBV7-2 to TRBJ2-4; unclear D gene. The CDR3 is 13 amino acids. Germline V lookup: CDR1 SGHTA, CDR2 FQGNSA. V lost 5 bases and J 7 bases, leaving 12 bases between the germline ends. The complete variable domain, with remaining parts taken from reference TRBV7-2 and TRBJ2-4, reads GAGVSQSPSNKVTEKGKDVELRCDPISGHTALYWYRQSLGQGLEFLIYFQGNSAPDKSGLPSDRFSAERTGGSVSTLTIQRTQQEDSAVYLCASSNSVSNIQYFGAGTRLSVL.